The 21 T cell receptor beta chains reported below all come from one sample, sequenced in a study of patients and donors after allogeneic stem cell transplantation. MiXCR, run by TCRdb on the RT-PCR reads, gives a single entry per CDR3 protein. The sample lists 70,000 to 75,000 distinct CDR3 sequences; less than 30% were seen once. The sample comprised blood, either unsorted or a sorted T cell fraction (not recorded which). These receptors originate from a human donor who was either an allogeneic HSCT recipient or a stem cell or donor lymphocyte infusion donor (not recorded which). It is not recorded whose cells these are; they may come from a transplant donor.

Remarks on this clonotype: One base away lies a much larger clone, so this may be a sequencing read error. CDR3 region: CASSAPTLNGQFF. As DNA, the CDR3 is TGTGCCAGCAGCGCCCCCACGCTAAATGGGCAGTTCTTC. The chain employs TRBV9 and TRBJ2-1; D call uncertain. CDR1 and CDR2 (germline): SGDLS, YYNGEE. The CDR3 extends over 13 amino acids.

This clonotype was counted ten times or more. The rearrangement joins TRBV12-3 or TRBV12-4 to TRBJ1-4, with D unclear. The CDR3 sequence is 14 residues long. Trimming pared 10 bases from V and 0 bases from J, leaving 12 bases between. The CDR3, as DNA: TGTGCCACCAAACGCCGGCCAACTAATGAAAAACTGTTTTTT. This encodes CATKRRPTNEKLFF.

This clonotype has a handful of counts. This chain connects TRBV12-3 or TRBV12-4 to TRBJ2-2; tentative D call: TRBD2 (7 bases). The V end lost 6 bases, the J end lost 4 bases, and 15 bases lay between the germline ends. The CDR3 length is 15 residues. DNA of the CDR3: TGTGCCAGCAGACAGGGACTACTTACCACCGGGGAGCTGTTTTTT. The encoded protein is CASRQGLLTTGELFF.

The sample holds a few counts of this clonotype. This chain links TRBV20-1 with TRBJ1-2, with D maybe TRBD1 (6 bases). CDR3 size: 14 residues. CDR1 is DFQATT and CDR2 is SNEGSKA in the germline V gene (reference sequence). V gave up 5 bases and J gave up 4 bases, with 17 bases separating them. CDR3 DNA: TGCAGTGCTTACAAGCAGGGGCAGATCTATGGCTACACCTTC. It codes for CSAYKQGQIYGYTF.

This chain connects TRBV20-1 to TRBJ2-7; perhaps TRBD2 as D (6 bases). The V and J ends lost 2 bases and 3 bases respectively, with 14 bases between them. The CDR3 covers 14 residues. Germline values: CDR1 DFQATT, CDR2 SNEGSKA (reference sequence). The CDR3 reads CSARRASDLYEQYF. Written as DNA, the CDR3 is TGCAGTGCTAGAAGGGCTAGCGACCTCTACGAGCAGTACTTC.

This clonotype was recorded only once. This chain uses TRBV12-5 with TRBJ2-7; D unresolved. Germline assignment: CDR1 LGHNT and CDR2 FRNRAP. The CDR3 runs to 14 residues. The ends were cut back, 1 base at V and 5 bases at J, with 12 bases in the middle. CDR3 amino acids: CASGLAPLHDEQYF. Written as DNA, the CDR3 is TGTGCTAGTGGTTTGGCCCCTTTACACGACGAGCAGTACTTC.

The sample holds many counts of this clonotype. CDR3 sequence (DNA): TGTGCCAGCAGTCGGACAGGGAACACTGAAGCTTTCTTT. As protein: CASSRTGNTEAFF. The chain uses TRBV6-6 and TRBJ1-1; the match to TRBD1 covers 7 bases. Trimming removed 5 bases from V and 1 base from J; junction bases left unmatched: 1. The CDR3 has 13 amino acids. Germline loops: CDR1 MNHNY, CDR2 SVGAGI (reference sequence).

This clonotype was observed a handful of times. The chain couples TRBV6-6 to TRBJ1-1, with D possibly being TRBD1 (6 bases). V gave up 2 bases and J gave up 1 base, with 8 bases separating them. The CDR3 contains 14 residues. Germline V gives CDR1 MNHNY, CDR2 SVGAGI (reference sequence). This chain's CDR3 is CASSYLGGNTEAFF. The CDR3 DNA sequence: TGTGCCAGCAGTTACCTAGGGGGGAACACTGAAGCTTTCTTT.

The DNA of the CDR3 is TGCGCCAGCGCGGGGGGCCGCAACACTGAAGCTTTCTTT. Amino acid sequence: CASAGGRNTEAFF. The chain uses TRBV5-1 and TRBJ1-1; possible D gene TRBD1, 6 bases. The V gene's germline CDR1 is SGHRS and CDR2 YFSETQ. The CDR3 length is 13 residues. V shed 7 bases and J shed 2 bases, with 12 bases lying between them.

This clonotype was counted ten times or more. CDR3 bases: TGCAGCGTGAGGACAGGGCATAGCAATCAGCCCCAGCATTTT. This sequence encodes CSVRTGHSNQPQHF. This chain connects TRBV29-1 to TRBJ1-5, with 8 bases identical to TRBD1. With V trimmed by 6 bases and J by 0 bases, 4 bases remained unmatched. The germline CDR1 and CDR2 sequences are SQVTM and ANQGSEA. The CDR3 loop spans 14 amino acids.

This clonotype was found many times. This chain joins TRBV7-7 and TRBJ2-5; TRBD2 might be the D (6 bases). CDR1 SSHAT and CDR2 FNYEAQ come from the germline V gene (reference sequence). The CDR3 sequence is 16 residues long. Here the CDR3 reads CASGVGGAHDQETQYF. The CDR3 DNA reads TGTGCTAGCGGAGTTGGCGGGGCGCACGATCAAGAGACCCAGTACTTC.

This clonotype has at least ten counts. This rearrangement joins TRBV12-3 or TRBV12-4 to TRBJ1-1; maybe TRBD1 (6 bases). CDR3 size: 15 residues. The ends were cut back, 5 bases at V and 0 bases at J, with 13 bases in the middle. The CDR3 DNA sequence: TGTGCCAGCAGTCCAACCGGACAGATGAACACTGAAGCTTTCTTT. Its translation: CASSPTGQMNTEAFF.

This clonotype was recorded once. The chain couples TRBV7-6 to TRBJ2-1; the match to TRBD2 covers 7 bases. The CDR3 has 13 amino acids. CDR1 and CDR2 from the germline V gene are SGHVS and FNYEAQ. V gave up 2 bases and J gave up 8 bases; unmatched junction bases: 3. The CDR3 is CASSLTGGYEQFF. DNA for the CDR3: TGTGCCAGCAGCTTAACGGGAGGCTATGAGCAGTTCTTC.

This clonotype has a handful of counts. The rearrangement joins TRBV29-1 to TRBJ2-2, with 10 bases fitting TRBD2. Germline values: CDR1 SQVTM, CDR2 ANQGSEA. After removal of 4 bases from V and 1 base from J, the junction contained 9 bases not matched to a gene. This CDR3 is 17 amino acids long. The CDR3: CSVGKGLAVQNTGELFF. In DNA, the CDR3 is TGCAGCGTTGGAAAAGGACTAGCGGTACAGAACACCGGGGAGCTGTTTTTT.

This clonotype has more than one count but fewer than ten. The rearrangement links TRBV18 to TRBJ1-5, with D tentatively TRBD1 (6 bases). The CDR3 totals 14 residues. Germline V gene sequence: CDR1 KGHSH, CDR2 LQKENI. Trimming took 3 bases from V and 7 from J, leaving 13 bases between them. CDR3 in DNA: TGTGCCAGCTCACCTGGGGGCGGAGGGCAGCCCCAGCATTTT. Protein sequence: CASSPGGGGQPQHF.

As for this clonotype: The conserved phenylalanine or tryptophan is not found at the CDR3 terminus, so this likely reflects a read error. The CDR3 sequence: CASSFTGASSDTQYS. CDR3 sequence (DNA): TGCGCCAGCAGCTTCACAGGGGCCAGTTCAGATACGCAGTATTCT. The chain uses TRBV5-1 and TRBJ2-3; 7 positions agree with TRBD1. This CDR3 is built from 15 residues. CDR1 is SGHRS and CDR2 is YFSETQ in the germline V gene. Unmatched junction bases numbered 7, after V lost 2 bases and J lost 4 bases.

In its sample, this clonotype was seen a few times. V and J are TRBV24-1 and TRBJ2-3; the D is unclear. This CDR3 spans 15 amino acids. Germline assignment: CDR1 KGHDR and CDR2 SFDVKD. V shed 4 bases and J shed 0 bases, with 10 bases lying between them. The DNA of the CDR3 is TGTGCCACCAGTGACCCGGACGGAAGCACAGATACGCAGTATTTT. Protein product: CATSDPDGSTDTQYF.

The genes are TRBV10-3 and TRBJ1-2; possible D gene TRBD1, 6 bases. Deletions cut 2 bases from V and 4 bases from J, with 17 bases between. CDR1 and CDR2 (germline): ENHRY, SYGVKD. The CDR3 has 16 residues. CDR3 nucleotides: TGTGCCATCAGTGAGCCCCTTACAGACAGGACCTATGGCTACACCTTC. This encodes CAISEPLTDRTYGYTF.

A few counts support this clonotype. The chain is built from TRBV27 and TRBJ1-2, with TRBD1 identical over 9 bases. This CDR3 region has 14 residues. The junction had 7 bases not matched to a gene; V was cut back by 6 bases and J by 5 bases. Germline V gene lookup returns CDR1 MNHEY and CDR2 SMNVEV (reference sequence). The CDR3 region has the DNA TGTGCCAGCAGCCCGGGACAGGGTCCTTATGGCTACACCTTC. This codes for CASSPGQGPYGYTF.

The V and J genes are TRBV5-1 and TRBJ2-1, with 11 bases lining up with TRBD2. The CDR3 runs to 15 residues. The V gene end was trimmed by 0 bases and the J gene end by 9 bases; junction bases not matched to a gene: 5. The germline V gene encodes CDR1 SGHRS and CDR2 YFSETQ. CDR3 bases: TGCGCCAGCAGCTTGGAACTAGCGGGAGAGGTTGAGCAGTTCTTC. This codes for CASSLELAGEVEQFF.

This clonotype was counted a few times. The chain employs TRBV9 and TRBJ2-3; D is ambiguous. Trimming stripped 0 bases from V and 2 bases from J, with 7 bases between. CDR1 is SGDLS, CDR2 YYNGEE, per germline. This CDR3 spans 14 amino acids. The CDR3 bases are TGTGCCAGCAGCGTAGAACATATCACAGATACGCAGTATTTT. Protein: CASSVEHITDTQYF.